The rows below give T cell receptor beta chains drawn from one sample of a study of blood T cell repertoires in COVID-19. Sequencing was performed with immunoSEQ multiplex PCR; in TCRdb, only in-frame clones are kept and a portion is missing. Among some 350,000 clones listed, approximately 82% were seen once. Input material: peripheral blood. These receptors came from a man aged 25 to 45 with active or convalescent COVID-19. Both conserved end residues are part of each CDR3. A D gene is named only where the DNA matches it firmly. Clone size is not always given. Where it is, it says once, few, many or a class for expanded clones.

j_gene | abundance | v_gene | d_gene | CDR3nt | CDR3aa
TRBJ1-1 | - | TRBV19 | - | TGTGCCAGTAGTAATGGCGGGGGCACTGAAGCTTTCTTT | CASSNGGGTEAFF
TRBJ2-3 | - | TRBV28 | - | TGTGCCAGCAGGGAGGGGGCGAGTGACGCAGATACGCAGTATTTT | CASREGASDADTQYF
TRBJ1-6 | - | TRBV18 | TRBD1 | TGTGCCAGCTCACCACTGAGACAGGGGAATTCACCCCTCCACTTT | CASSPLRQGNSPLHF
TRBJ1-1 | - | TRBV6-1 | - | TGTGCCAGCAGTGAATGGACAACGAACACTGAAGCTTTCTTT | CASSEWTTNTEAFF
TRBJ1-4 | - | TRBV15 | - | TGTGCCACCAGCAGAGAAGGGGCTTGGAATGAAAAACTGTTTTTT | CATSREGAWNEKLFF
TRBJ2-2 | - | TRBV28 | - | TGTGCCAGCAGTTTCAAAAACACCGGGGAGCTGTTTTTT | CASSFKNTGELFF
TRBJ1-6 | - | TRBV5-4 | - | TGTGCCAGCACGATTGGCACTAATTCACCCCTCCACTTT | CASTIGTNSPLHF
TRBJ2-1 | - | TRBV6-2/TRBV6-3 | TRBD2 | TGTGCCAGCAGTTATGGGCTTGGAGCGGGAGTTCTTGAGCAGTTCTTC | CASSYGLGAGVLEQFF
TRBJ2-2 | - | TRBV24-1 | - | TGTGCCACCAGTGACATCAGACCCGGACCTACATCCCGGGGCACCGGGGAGCTGTTTTTT | CATSDIRPGPTSRGTGELFF
TRBJ1-3 | - | TRBV4-1 | - | TGCGCCAGCAGCCAAGGGGTCCCGAATCCGGGGAGGAGGGACACCATATATTTT | CASSQGVPNPGRRDTIYF
TRBJ1-2 | once | TRBV12-3/TRBV12-4 | - | TGTGCCAGCAGCCTGACAGTAGTCTATGGCTACACCTTC | CASSLTVVYGYTF
TRBJ2-3 | - | TRBV19 | TRBD2 | TGTGCCAGTAGTCCTAGCGGGGTAACCACAGATACGCAGTATTTT | CASSPSGVTTDTQYF
TRBJ2-2 | - | TRBV6-1 | TRBD2 | TGTGCCAGCAGTGAACTGGCGGGAGGGTCCGGGGAGCTGTTTTTT | CASSELAGGSGELFF
TRBJ1-1 | once | TRBV18 | - | TGTGCCAGCTCACCCCCCGGGAGAGGAAACACTGAAGCTTTCTTT | CASSPPGRGNTEAFF
TRBJ2-1 | few | TRBV4-2 | - | TGTGCCAGCAGCCAAGATCCCCAGAATGAGCAGTTCTTC | CASSQDPQNEQFF
TRBJ1-4 | - | TRBV18 | TRBD1 | TGTGCCAGCTCACGGACAGGGGTCGGGGAACTGTTTTTT | CASSRTGVGELFF
TRBJ1-5 | - | TRBV28 | - | TGTGCCACGTCATCAGGGTATCAGCCCCAGCATTTT | CATSSGYQPQHF
TRBJ2-1 | - | TRBV24-1 | - | TGTGCCACCAGTTCTCCCGAGATCTCCTACAATGAGCAGTTCTTC | CATSSPEISYNEQFF
TRBJ1-1 | - | TRBV19 | TRBD1 | TGTGCCAGTAGTAGGAGGGACAGGAATAGGTATGGTGACACTGAAGCTTTCTTT | CASSRRDRNRYGDTEAFF
TRBJ2-7 | - | TRBV4-1 | - | TGCGCCAGCAGCCAAATAGGGGGGGGAATCTACGAGCAGTACTTC | CASSQIGGGIYEQYF
TRBJ2-7 | - | TRBV2 | - | TGTGCCAGCAGTGAAGGGAATGGGGAGGTGTACGAGCAGTACTTC | CASSEGNGEVYEQYF
TRBJ2-1 | - | TRBV30 | - | TGTGCCTGGAGTGTCCCCGCGGGGAGCTCCTACAATGAGCAGTTCTTC | CAWSVPAGSSYNEQFF
TRBJ2-1 | - | TRBV6-2/TRBV6-3 | TRBD2 | TGTGCCAGCAGTCTCCCAGGGCTAGCGGGAGTTGAAGAGCAGTTCTTC | CASSLPGLAGVEEQFF
TRBJ2-7 | - | TRBV11-2 | - | TGTGCCAGCAGCCCCCGACATGATCAGGCCTACGAGCAGTACTTC | CASSPRHDQAYEQYF
TRBJ1-2 | - | TRBV5-1 | TRBD1 | TGCGCCAGCAGTCCCCAGACAGGGGGAGTTTATGGCTACACCTTC | CASSPQTGGVYGYTF
TRBJ1-2 | - | TRBV29-1 | TRBD1 | TGCAGCGTTATGGCCAGGGGGAATGGCTACACCTTC | CSVMARGNGYTF